A single sample gave rise to the 18 T cell receptor beta chains below, sequenced in a study of shared clonotypes between healthy human individuals. Using immunoSEQ multiplex PCR, the repertoire was profiled, and TCRdb retains in-frame clones only, with some absent. The table shows nearly 750,000 clones, with approximately 72% occurring only once. Material for sequencing was memory CD4+ T cells sorted from blood. Subset here: CD45RA-negative fraction. The receptors originated from a woman aged 25 to 45 in good health.

This clone was seen only a few times. V usage is TRBV2 and J usage is TRBJ1-5, with TRBD1 matching over 7 bases. Looked up from germline, CDR1 is SNHLY and CDR2 is FYNNEI. The CDR3 runs to 13 residues. Trimming took 6 bases from V and 4 from J; bases not matched to a gene: 3. CDR3 loop: CASRGQINQPQHF. The CDR3 region has the DNA TGTGCCAGCAGGGGACAGATTAATCAGCCCCAGCATTTT.

This chain joins TRBV4-2 and TRBJ1-5; D perhaps matches TRBD1 (5 bases). Germline V gives CDR1 LGHNA, CDR2 YNFKEQ. There are 16 residues in the CDR3. Trimming took 0 bases from V and 6 from J, leaving 15 bases between them. This CDR3 reads CASSQEVRYGGQPQHF. Written as DNA, the CDR3 is TGTGCCAGCAGCCAAGAGGTCCGGTATGGGGGTCAGCCCCAGCATTTT.

The J gene is TRBJ2-7, the V gene TRBV7-8; TRBD2 agrees at 8 bases. J gave up 1 base and V 5 bases, and 10 bases lay outside the gene matches. This CDR3 comprises 16 residues. Germline CDR1 SGHVS, CDR2 FQNEAQ. CDR3 sequence reads: CASSPRAGATSYEQYF. The CDR3 DNA reads TGTGCCAGCAGCCCTAGAGCGGGAGCGACTTCCTACGAGCAGTACTTC.

The CDR3, as DNA: TGCGCCAGCAGTGATGGACATCAGCCCCAGCATTTT. Translation: CASSDGHQPQHF. The V and J genes are TRBV10-2 and TRBJ1-5, with D unresolved. In germline, CDR1 is WSHSY, CDR2 SAAADI. The length of the CDR3 is 12 residues. V lost 3 bases to trimming and J lost 5 bases, with 5 bases between them.

In regard to this clone: Distinct nucleotide sequences in the sample also encode this CDR3. The V call is TRBV30, the J call TRBJ1-5; no firm D call. Germline lookup yields CDR1 GTSNPN and CDR2 SVGIG (reference sequence). CDR3 length: 13 residues. The germline V and J ends were trimmed by 0 bases and 1 base, with 4 bases remaining between them. The chain's CDR3 is CAWSVSSNQPQHF. The CDR3 nucleotides are TGTGCCTGGAGTGTTTCCAGCAATCAGCCCCAGCATTTT. The variable domain in full, with the rest retrieved from reference TRBV30 and TRBJ1-5, is SQTIHQWPATLVQPVGSPLSLECTVEGTSNPNLYWYRQAAGRGLQLLFYSVGIGQISSEVPQNLSASRPQDRQFILSSKKLLLSDSGFYLCAWSVSSNQPQHFGDGTRLSIL.

J is TRBJ2-6 and V is TRBV19; D gene ambiguous. The CDR3 extends over 13 amino acids. The V gene's germline CDR1 is LNHDA and CDR2 SQIVND (reference sequence). V lost 7 bases to trimming and J lost 4 bases, with 8 bases between them. CDR3 amino acids: CASTSPGANVLTF. Here the CDR3 DNA reads TGTGCCAGTACATCGCCAGGGGCCAACGTCCTGACTTTC.

This chain joins TRBV7-2 and TRBJ1-1; no clear D gene. Trimming took 1 base from V and 8 from J, leaving 5 bases between them. The germline CDR1 and CDR2 sequences are SGHTA and FQGNSA. This CDR3 contains 11 residues. The CDR3 spells CASSLEVEAFF. The CDR3 DNA reads TGTGCCAGCAGCTTAGAGGTAGAAGCTTTCTTT.

In the case of this clone: The sample holds other DNA sequences that translate to the same CDR3. In DNA form, the CDR3 reads TGTGCCAGCAGTGCCGGCGGCTACGAGCAGTACTTC. Its translation: CASSAGGYEQYF. This chain links TRBV2 with TRBJ2-7; D not certain. CDR1 is SNHLY and CDR2 is FYNNEI in the germline V gene. This CDR3 contains 12 residues. Deletions cut 4 bases from V and 3 bases from J, with 7 bases between.

This clone was seen repeatedly, ten times or more. The rearrangement links TRBV2 to TRBJ1-5; 7 bases map to TRBD1. This CDR3 is built from 15 residues. Germline values: CDR1 SNHLY, CDR2 FYNNEI. The ends lost 4 bases at V and 9 bases at J; junction bases unmatched: 12. This chain's CDR3 is CASSVDRVEVRPQHF. As DNA, the CDR3 is TGTGCCAGCAGTGTTGACAGGGTCGAAGTGCGGCCCCAGCATTTT.

This chain joins TRBV28 and TRBJ1-2, with TRBD1 as a possible D gene (5 bases). CDR1 is MDHEN, CDR2 SYDVKM, per germline. This CDR3 has 15 residues. V shed 5 bases and J shed 2 bases, with 15 bases lying between them. This CDR3 reads CASSGTSGPNYGYTF. As DNA, the CDR3 is TGTGCCAGCAGTGGGACCTCGGGTCCCAACTATGGCTACACCTTC.

This clone has a handful of counts. A read error may produce the germline difference seen at one junction end. The chain links TRBV19 to TRBJ2-5; perhaps D is TRBD1 or TRBD2 (5 bases each). The CDR3 runs to 13 residues. The V gene's germline CDR1 is LNHDA and CDR2 SQIVND (reference sequence). The CDR3 protein is CASSSQGQGGENF. The CDR3, as DNA: TGTGCCAGTAGTAGCCAGGGCCAAGGAGGAGAGAACTTC. Based on the CDR3 plus reference TRBV19 and TRBJ2-5, the full variable domain is DGGITQSPKYLFRKEGQNVTLSCEQNLNHDAMYWYRQDPGQGLRLIYYSQIVNDFQKGDIAEGYSVSREKKESFPLTVTSAQKNPTAFYLCASSSQGQGGENFGPGTRLLVL.

With regard to this clone: The identical CDR3 is also encoded by other nucleotide sequences in the sample. Here the CDR3 reads CASSVDSLSYNEQFF. CDR3 in DNA: TGCGCCAGCAGTGTGGACAGCCTCTCCTACAATGAGCAGTTCTTC. The chain links TRBV5-1 to TRBJ2-1, with a tentative D call TRBD1 (6 bases). Deletions cut 5 bases from V and 0 bases from J, with 12 bases between. This CDR3 comprises 15 residues. CDR1 and CDR2 from the germline V gene are SGHRS and YFSETQ.

This clone came up once. The gene calls are TRBV18 and TRBJ2-3, with a weak D call TRBD1 (6 bases). CDR3 length: 13 amino acids. V lost 8 bases to trimming and J lost 4 bases, with 13 bases between them. CDR1 is KGHSH and CDR2 is LQKENI in the germline V gene. The CDR3 sequence: CASQGLAADTQYF. DNA of the CDR3: TGTGCCAGCCAGGGGCTGGCTGCAGATACGCAGTATTTT.

Turning to this clone: The same CDR3 arises from other DNA sequences in this sample as well. The chain carries TRBV27 and TRBJ2-7, with 7 bases identical to TRBD1. Per germline, CDR1 MNHEY and CDR2 SMNVEV (reference sequence). This CDR3 contains 13 residues. With 5 bases clipped from V and 5 bases from J, the junction kept 6 bases outside the gene matches. Here the CDR3 DNA reads TGTGCCAGCAGTAGGCAGGGGGTAAACGAGCAGTACTTC. As protein: CASSRQGVNEQYF.

This clone was seen a single time. J is TRBJ1-1 and V is TRBV28; unclear D gene. The germline CDR1 and CDR2 sequences are MDHEN and SYDVKM. The CDR3 loop spans 12 amino acids. Trimming took 5 bases from V and 3 from J, leaving 7 bases between them. In DNA, the CDR3 is TGTGCCAGCAGTCCACTTTACACTGAAGCTTTCTTT. Translating it yields CASSPLYTEAFF.

CDR3 bases: TGTGCCAGCAGCGTACTAGCTTCCACAGATACGCAGTATTTT. It specifies CASSVLASTDTQYF. The chain carries TRBV9 and TRBJ2-3, with D perhaps TRBD2 (5 bases). Trimming took off 1 base at V and 2 bases at J, with 8 bases between the two ends. Germline CDR1 is SGDLS and CDR2 is YYNGEE. CDR3 size: 14 residues.

V is TRBV5-1 and J is TRBJ2-5; TRBD1 matches 11 bases. V shed 0 bases and J 5 bases; nucleotides not matched to a gene: 3. Germline V CDR1 and CDR2: SGHRS, YFSETQ. The CDR3 has 15 residues. The CDR3 coding sequence is TGCGCCAGCAGCTTGGCCGGGACAGGGGGGGAGACCCAGTACTTC. This sequence encodes CASSLAGTGGETQYF.

This rearrangement joins TRBV19 to TRBJ2-3, with D perhaps given as TRBD1 or TRBD2 (6 bases each). V was shortened by 8 bases and J by 6 bases, with 15 bases between the two germline ends. Germline-derived CDR1 and CDR2 are LNHDA and SQIVND (reference sequence). CDR3 size: 13 residues. The CDR3 DNA follows: TGTGCCAGTCAAGAGGGGGGCGCGGATACGCAGTATTTT. It yields the protein CASQEGGADTQYF.